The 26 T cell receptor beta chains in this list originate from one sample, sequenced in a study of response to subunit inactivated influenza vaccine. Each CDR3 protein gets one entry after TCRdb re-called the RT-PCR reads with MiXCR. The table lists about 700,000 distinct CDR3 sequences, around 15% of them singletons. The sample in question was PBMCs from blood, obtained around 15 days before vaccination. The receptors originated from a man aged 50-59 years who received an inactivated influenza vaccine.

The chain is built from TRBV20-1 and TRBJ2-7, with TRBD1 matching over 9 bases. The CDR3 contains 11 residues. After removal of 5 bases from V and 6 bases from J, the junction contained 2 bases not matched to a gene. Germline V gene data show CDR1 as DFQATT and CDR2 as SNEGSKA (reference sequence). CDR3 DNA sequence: TGCAGTGCTGGGGGACAGGGCGAGCAGTACTTC. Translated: CSAGGQGEQYF.

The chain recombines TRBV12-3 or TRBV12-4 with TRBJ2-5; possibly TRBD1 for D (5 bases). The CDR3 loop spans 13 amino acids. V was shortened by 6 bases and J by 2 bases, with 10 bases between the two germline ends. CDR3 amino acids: CASRPTVQETQYF. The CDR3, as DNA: TGTGCCAGCAGGCCGACAGTTCAAGAGACCCAGTACTTC.

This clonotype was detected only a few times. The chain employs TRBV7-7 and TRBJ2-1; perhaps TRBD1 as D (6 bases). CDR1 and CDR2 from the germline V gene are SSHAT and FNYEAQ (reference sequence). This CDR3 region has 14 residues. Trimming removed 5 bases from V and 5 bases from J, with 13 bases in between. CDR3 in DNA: TGTGCCAGCAGCGTCCGGGACACTGACAATGAGCAGTTCTTC. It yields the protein CASSVRDTDNEQFF.

CDR3 sequence: CASSIPGQHAGELFF. Here the CDR3 DNA reads TGTGCCAGCAGCATACCGGGACAGCATGCCGGGGAGCTGTTTTTT. The rearrangement joins TRBV7-2 to TRBJ2-2; TRBD1 matches at 7 bases. V lost 5 bases to trimming and J lost 6 bases; unmatched junction nucleotides: 9. The germline V gene encodes CDR1 SGHTA and CDR2 FQGNSA. The CDR3 has 15 amino acids.

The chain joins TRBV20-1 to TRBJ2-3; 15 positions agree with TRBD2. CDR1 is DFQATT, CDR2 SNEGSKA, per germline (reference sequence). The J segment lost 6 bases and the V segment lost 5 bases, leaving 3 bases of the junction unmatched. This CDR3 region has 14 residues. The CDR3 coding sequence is TGCAGTGCTGTCGGGACTAGCGGGAGGGATACGCAGTATTTT. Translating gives CSAVGTSGRDTQYF.

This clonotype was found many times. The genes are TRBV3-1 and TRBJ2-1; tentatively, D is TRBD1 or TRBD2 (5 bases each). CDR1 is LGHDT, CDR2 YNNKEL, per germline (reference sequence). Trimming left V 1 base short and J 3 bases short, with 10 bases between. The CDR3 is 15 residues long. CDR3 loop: CASSQGVGDYNEQFF. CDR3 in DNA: TGTGCCAGCAGCCAAGGCGTGGGGGACTACAATGAGCAGTTCTTC.

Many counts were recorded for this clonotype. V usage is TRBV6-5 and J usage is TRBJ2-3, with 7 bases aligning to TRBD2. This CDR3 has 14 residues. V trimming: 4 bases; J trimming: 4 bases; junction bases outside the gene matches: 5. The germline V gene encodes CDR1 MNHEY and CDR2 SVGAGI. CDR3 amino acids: CASSLGTTPDTQYF. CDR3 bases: TGTGCCAGCAGTTTGGGGACTACTCCAGATACGCAGTATTTT.

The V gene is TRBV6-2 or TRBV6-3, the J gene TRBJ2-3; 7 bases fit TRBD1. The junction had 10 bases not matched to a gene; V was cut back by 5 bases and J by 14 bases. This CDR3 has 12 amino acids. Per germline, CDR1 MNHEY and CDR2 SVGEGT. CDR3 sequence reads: CASSPRGTVWYF. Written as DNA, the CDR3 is TGTGCCAGCAGTCCGCGTGGGACAGTTTGGTATTTT.

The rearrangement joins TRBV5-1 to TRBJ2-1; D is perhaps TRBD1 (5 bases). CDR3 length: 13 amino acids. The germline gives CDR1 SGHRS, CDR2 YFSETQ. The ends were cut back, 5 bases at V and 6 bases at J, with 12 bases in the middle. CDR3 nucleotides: TGCGCCAGCAGGGCAGGGTTGGGCAATGAGCAGTTCTTC. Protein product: CASRAGLGNEQFF.

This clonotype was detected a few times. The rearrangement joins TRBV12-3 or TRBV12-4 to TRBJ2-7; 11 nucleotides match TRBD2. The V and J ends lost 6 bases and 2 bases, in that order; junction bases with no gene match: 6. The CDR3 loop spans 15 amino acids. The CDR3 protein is CASSQLAGGPYEQYF. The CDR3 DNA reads TGTGCCAGCAGCCAGCTAGCGGGAGGACCCTACGAGCAGTACTTC.

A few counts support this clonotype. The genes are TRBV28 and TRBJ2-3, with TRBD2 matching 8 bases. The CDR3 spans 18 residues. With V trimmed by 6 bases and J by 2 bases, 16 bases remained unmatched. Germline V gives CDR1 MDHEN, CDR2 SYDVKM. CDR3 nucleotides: TGTGCCAGCAGATCCGCGTCGGAGCGGGGGAGGACCACAGATACGCAGTATTTT. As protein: CASRSASERGRTTDTQYF.

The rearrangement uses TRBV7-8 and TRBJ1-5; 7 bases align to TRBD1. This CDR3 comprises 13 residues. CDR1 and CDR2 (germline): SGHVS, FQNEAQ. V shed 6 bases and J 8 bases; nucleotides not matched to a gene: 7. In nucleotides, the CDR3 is TGTGCCAGCAGTTATGACAGGGATGAGCCCCAGCATTTT. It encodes CASSYDRDEPQHF.

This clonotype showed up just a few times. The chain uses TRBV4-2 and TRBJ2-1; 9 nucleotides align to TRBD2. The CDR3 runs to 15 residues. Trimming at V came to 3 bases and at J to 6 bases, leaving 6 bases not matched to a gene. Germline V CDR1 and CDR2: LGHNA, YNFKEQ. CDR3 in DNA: TGTGCCAGCAGCCACGGCGGGGGGGGTGGCAATGAGCAGTTCTTC. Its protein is CASSHGGGGGNEQFF.

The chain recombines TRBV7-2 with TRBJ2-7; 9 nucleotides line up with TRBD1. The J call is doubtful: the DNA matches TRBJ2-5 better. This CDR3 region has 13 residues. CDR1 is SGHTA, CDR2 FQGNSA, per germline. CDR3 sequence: CASSPKDRGTQYF. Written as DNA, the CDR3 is TGTGCCAGCAGCCCCAAGGACAGGGGGACCCAGTACTTC.

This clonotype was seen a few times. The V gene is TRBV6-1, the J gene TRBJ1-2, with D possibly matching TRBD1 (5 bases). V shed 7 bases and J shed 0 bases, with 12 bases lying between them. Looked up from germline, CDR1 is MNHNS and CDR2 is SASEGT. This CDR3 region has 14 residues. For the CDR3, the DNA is TGTGCCAGCACCGGGACTCCTCCTAACTATGGCTACACCTTC. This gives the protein CASTGTPPNYGYTF.

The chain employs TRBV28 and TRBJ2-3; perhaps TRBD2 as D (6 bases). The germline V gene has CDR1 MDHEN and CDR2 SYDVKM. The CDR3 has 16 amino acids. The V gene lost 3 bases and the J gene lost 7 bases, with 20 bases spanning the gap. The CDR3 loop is CASSLPSVIYGNTQYF. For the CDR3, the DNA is TGTGCCAGCAGTTTGCCTAGCGTCATATATGGGAATACGCAGTATTTT.

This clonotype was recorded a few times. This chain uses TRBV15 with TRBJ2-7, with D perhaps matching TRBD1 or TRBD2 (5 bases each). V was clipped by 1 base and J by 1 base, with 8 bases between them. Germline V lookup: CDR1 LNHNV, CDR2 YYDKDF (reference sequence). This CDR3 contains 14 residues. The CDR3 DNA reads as TGTGCCACCAGCAGAGTGGGGGATTCCTACGAGCAGTACTTC. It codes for CATSRVGDSYEQYF.

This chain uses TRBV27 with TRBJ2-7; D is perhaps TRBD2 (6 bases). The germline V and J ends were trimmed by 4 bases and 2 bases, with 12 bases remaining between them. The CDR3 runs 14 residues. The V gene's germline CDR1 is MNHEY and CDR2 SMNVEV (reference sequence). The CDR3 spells CASSYLATAYEQYF. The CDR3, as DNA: TGTGCCAGCAGTTACCTAGCGACTGCCTACGAGCAGTACTTC.

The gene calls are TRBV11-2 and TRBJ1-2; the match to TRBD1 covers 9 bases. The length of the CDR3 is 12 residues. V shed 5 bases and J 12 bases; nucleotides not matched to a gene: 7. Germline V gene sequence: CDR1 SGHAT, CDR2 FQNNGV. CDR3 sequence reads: CASSPRDREHTF. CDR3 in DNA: TGTGCCAGCAGCCCAAGGGACAGGGAACACACCTTC.

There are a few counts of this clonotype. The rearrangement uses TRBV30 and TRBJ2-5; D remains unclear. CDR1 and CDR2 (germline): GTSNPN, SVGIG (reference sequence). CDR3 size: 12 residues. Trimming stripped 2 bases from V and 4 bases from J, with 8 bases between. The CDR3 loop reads CAWSSTRETQYF. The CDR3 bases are TGTGCCTGGAGTTCTACACGAGAGACCCAGTACTTC.

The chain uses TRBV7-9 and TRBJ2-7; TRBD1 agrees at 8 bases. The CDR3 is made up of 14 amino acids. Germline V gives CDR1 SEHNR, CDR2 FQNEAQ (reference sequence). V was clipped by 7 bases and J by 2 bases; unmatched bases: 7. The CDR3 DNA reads TGTGCCAGCAACAGACAGGGGAGGACCTACGAGCAGTACTTC. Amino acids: CASNRQGRTYEQYF.

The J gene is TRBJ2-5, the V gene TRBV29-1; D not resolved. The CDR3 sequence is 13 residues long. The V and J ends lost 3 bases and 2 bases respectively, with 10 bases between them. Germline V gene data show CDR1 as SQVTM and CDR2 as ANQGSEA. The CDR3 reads CSVEARLQETQYF. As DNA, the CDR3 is TGCAGCGTTGAGGCTCGTCTTCAAGAGACCCAGTACTTC.

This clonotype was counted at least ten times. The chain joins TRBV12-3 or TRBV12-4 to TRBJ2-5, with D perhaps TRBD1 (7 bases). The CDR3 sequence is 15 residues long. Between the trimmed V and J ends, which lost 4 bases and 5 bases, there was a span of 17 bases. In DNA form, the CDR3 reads TGTGCCAGCAGTTCCGGGGGACAGACAACGGAGACCCAGTACTTC. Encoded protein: CASSSGGQTTETQYF.

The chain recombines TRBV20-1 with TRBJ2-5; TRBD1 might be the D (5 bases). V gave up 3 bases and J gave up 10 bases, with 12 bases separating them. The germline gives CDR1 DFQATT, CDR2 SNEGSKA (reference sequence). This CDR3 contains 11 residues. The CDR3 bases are TGCAGTGCTAGCCAAGGGGCAGTCCAGTACTTC. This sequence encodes CSASQGAVQYF.

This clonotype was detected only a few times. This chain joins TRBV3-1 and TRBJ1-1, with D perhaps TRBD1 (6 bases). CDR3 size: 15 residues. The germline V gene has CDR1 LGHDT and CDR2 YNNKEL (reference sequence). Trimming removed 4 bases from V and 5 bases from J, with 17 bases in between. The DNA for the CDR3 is TGTGCCAGCAGCCCCCGGCCATGGACAGAAACTGAAGCTTTCTTT. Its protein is CASSPRPWTETEAFF.

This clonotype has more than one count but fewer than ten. The CDR3 DNA sequence: TGTGCCAGCAGTCTACAGGGTTTTGGGGGCACCGGGGAGCTGTTTTTT. It yields the protein CASSLQGFGGTGELFF. The chain has TRBV27 and TRBJ2-2, with a possible D match to TRBD1 (6 bases). The CDR3 is 16 amino acids. The germline CDR1 and CDR2 sequences are MNHEY and SMNVEV (reference sequence). V shed 5 bases and J shed 4 bases, with 17 bases lying between them.